This TCR beta chain was captured by sequencing in a study of cytomegalovirus exposure and HLA in healthy donors. As for the study in general: Across some 400 genotyped donors, around 80% landed in the Caucasian-associated ancestry cluster.

With 4 bases clipped from V and 8 bases from J, the junction kept 8 bases outside the gene matches. Germline V gene sequence: CDR1 SGHNT, CDR2 YENEEA. The CDR3 loop spans 15 amino acids. These donors, healthy bone marrow donors, were studied. The PCR employed 60 Vbeta primers together with 13 Jbeta primers. As originally analysed: An analysis performed later counted roughly 80 million unique TCR beta chains (roughly 10 million of them shared). TCRdb's copy holds only in-frame clones and misses some; the assay was immunoSEQ multiplex PCR. V and J calls plus clone size are reproduced from that table; the DNA served to infer D and trimming. The sample lists some 150,000 clones, over 60% seen once, with 6.8% in the top ten.

The receptor comes from a man between 40 and 49 years old in good health and CMV-seropositive. V is TRBV11-3 and J is TRBJ1-6; 7 positions agree with TRBD1. The specimen was PBMCs. The CDR3 bases are TGTGCCAGCAGCTCCGGAACAGGGGACCATTCACCCCTCCACTTT. It yields the protein CASSSGTGDHSPLHF. Full variable domain (remainder filled in from reference TRBV11-3 and TRBJ1-6): EAGVVQSPRYKIIEKKQPVAFWCNPISGHNTLYWYLQNLGQGPELLIRYENEEAVDDSQLPKDRFSAERLKGVDSTLKIQPAELGDSAVYLCASSSGTGDHSPLHFGNGTRLTVT.